Listed here are 7 T cell receptor beta chains from one sample, sequenced in a study of CD8+CD57+ T cells in acquired aplastic anemia. Study findings and constraints: Total CD4+ and CD8+ pools in patients were more diverse than the CD8+CD57+ cells of those patients.

CD8+CD57+ cell expansion had been shown by flow cytometry in patients chosen for sequencing. The template used for profiling TCR beta VDJ and CDR3 was genomic DNA. TCRdb re-called the reads with MiXCR, one entry per CDR3 protein. The table records more than 15,000 distinct CDR3 sequences, about 40% of them present only once. These receptors lack a known antigen. The sample comprised CD8+CD57+ T cells sorted from PBMCs. Subset defined: bead-enriched CD8+CD57+ effector memory T cells from SAA patients. Every receptor here comes from a human donor with aplastic anemia.

At least ten counts were recorded for this clonotype. The CDR3 sequence is CAWGPTNTGELFF. For the CDR3, the DNA is TGTGCCTGGGGACCGACGAACACCGGGGAGCTGTTTTTT. The rearrangement uses TRBV30 and TRBJ2-2; D not certain. The V end lost 5 bases, the J end lost 0 bases, and 7 bases lay between the germline ends. The CDR3 loop spans 13 amino acids. The germline gives CDR1 GTSNPN, CDR2 SVGIG (reference sequence).

The chain has TRBV20-1 and TRBJ2-7; 10 nucleotides agree with TRBD2. Germline CDR1 DFQATT, CDR2 SNEGSKA (reference sequence). J lost 2 bases, V lost 4 bases, and 8 bases had no gene match. The CDR3 length is 15 residues. The CDR3 region is CSATRAGTSAYEQYF. DNA for the CDR3: TGCAGTGCTACAAGGGCCGGGACTAGCGCCTACGAGCAGTACTTC.

The sample holds many counts of this clonotype. The chain combines TRBV2 with TRBJ1-2; D call uncertain. This CDR3 region has 14 residues. Trimming pared 8 bases from V and 4 bases from J, leaving 17 bases between. Germline V CDR1 and CDR2: SNHLY, FYNNEI. CDR3 in DNA: TGTGCCAGCTCCACAGAGAACGTGGGCTATGGCTACACCTTC. It is translated as CASSTENVGYGYTF. Supplemented by reference TRBV2 and TRBJ1-2, the full variable domain reads EPEVTQTPSHQVTQMGQEVILRCVPISNHLYFYWYRQILGQKVEFLVSFYNNEISEKSEIFDDQFSVERPDGSNFTLKIRSTKLEDSAMYFCASSTENVGYGYTFGSGTRLTVV.

V gene TRBV29-1 combines with J gene TRBJ2-1; the match to TRBD2 covers 9 bases. The junction had 10 bases not matched to a gene; V was cut back by 7 bases and J by 9 bases. There are 13 residues in the CDR3. Germline V gives CDR1 SQVTM, CDR2 ANQGSEA. The CDR3 nucleotides are TGCAGCGGAGCCATGGCGGGAGGGGTTGAGCAGTTCTTC. It is translated as CSGAMAGGVEQFF.

This chain connects TRBV2 to TRBJ2-4; 11 bases agree with TRBD2. The germline V gene has CDR1 SNHLY and CDR2 FYNNEI. With 1 base clipped from V and 7 bases from J, the junction kept 3 bases outside the gene matches. This CDR3 has 15 residues. In nucleotides, the CDR3 is TGTGCCAGCAGTGAAGTAGGACTAGCGGGTAACATTCAGTACTTC. Translation: CASSEVGLAGNIQYF.

This clonotype showed up just a few times. The chain recombines TRBV20-1 with TRBJ2-5, with D perhaps TRBD2 (6 bases). With 0 bases removed from V and 5 bases from J, the gap between germline ends came to 19 bases. The length of the CDR3 is 16 residues. Germline V CDR1 and CDR2: DFQATT, SNEGSKA (reference sequence). This CDR3 is CSARDPPGGRRETQYF. CDR3 DNA: TGCAGTGCTAGAGATCCCCCCGGAGGGAGGAGGGAGACCCAGTACTTC.

By sample share, this clonotype is medium-sized. V is TRBV2 and J is TRBJ1-2; TRBD1 agrees at 11 bases. The CDR3 is 11 residues long. Germline-derived CDR1 and CDR2 are SNHLY and FYNNEI. The CDR3 sequence: CAKRGQGDYTF. DNA of the CDR3: TGTGCTAAGAGGGGACAGGGGGACTACACCTTC.